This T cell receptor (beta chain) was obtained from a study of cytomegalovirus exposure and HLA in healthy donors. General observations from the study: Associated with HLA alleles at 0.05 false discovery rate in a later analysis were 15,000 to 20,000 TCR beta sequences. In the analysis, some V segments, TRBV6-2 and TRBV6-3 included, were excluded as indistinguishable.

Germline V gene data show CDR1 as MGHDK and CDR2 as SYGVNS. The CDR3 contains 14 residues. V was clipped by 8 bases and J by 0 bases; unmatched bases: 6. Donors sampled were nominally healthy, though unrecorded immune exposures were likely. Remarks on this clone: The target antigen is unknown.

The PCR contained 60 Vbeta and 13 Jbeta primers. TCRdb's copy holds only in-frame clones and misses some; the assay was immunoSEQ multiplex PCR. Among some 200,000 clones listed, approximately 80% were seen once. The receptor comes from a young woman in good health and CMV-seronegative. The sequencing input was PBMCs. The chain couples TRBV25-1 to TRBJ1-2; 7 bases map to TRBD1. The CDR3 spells CASGGTAPNYGYTF. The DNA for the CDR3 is TGTGCCAGCGGAGGGACAGCTCCTAACTATGGCTACACCTTC.